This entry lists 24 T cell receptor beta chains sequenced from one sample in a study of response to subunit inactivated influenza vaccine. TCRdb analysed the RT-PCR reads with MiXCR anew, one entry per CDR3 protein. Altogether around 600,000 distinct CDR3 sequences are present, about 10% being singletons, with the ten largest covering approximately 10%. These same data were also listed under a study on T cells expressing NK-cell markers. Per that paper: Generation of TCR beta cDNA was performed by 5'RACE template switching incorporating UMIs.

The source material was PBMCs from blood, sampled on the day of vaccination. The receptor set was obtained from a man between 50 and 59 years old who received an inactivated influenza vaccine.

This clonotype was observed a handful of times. This chain's CDR3 is CSVGGYTEAFF. The DNA for the CDR3 is TGCAGCGTTGGGGGATACACTGAAGCTTTCTTT. This chain connects TRBV29-1 to TRBJ1-1; D remains unclear. Trimming stripped 4 bases from V and 3 bases from J, with 6 bases between. The CDR3 spans 11 residues. Germline CDR1 and CDR2: SQVTM and ANQGSEA.

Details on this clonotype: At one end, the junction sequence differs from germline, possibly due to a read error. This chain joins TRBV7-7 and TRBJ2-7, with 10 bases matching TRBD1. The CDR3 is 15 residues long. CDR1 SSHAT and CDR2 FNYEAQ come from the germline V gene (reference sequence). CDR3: CASSLETGGMSEQYF. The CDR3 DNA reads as TGTGCTAGCAGCTTAGAGACAGGGGGCATGAGCGAGCAGTACTTC.

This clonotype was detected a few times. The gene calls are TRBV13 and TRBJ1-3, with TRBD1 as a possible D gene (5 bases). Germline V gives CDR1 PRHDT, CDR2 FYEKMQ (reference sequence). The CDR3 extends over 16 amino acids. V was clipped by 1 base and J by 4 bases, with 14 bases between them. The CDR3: CASSLVRGVNGNTIYF. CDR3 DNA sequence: TGTGCCAGCAGCTTAGTCAGAGGGGTAAACGGAAACACCATATATTTT.

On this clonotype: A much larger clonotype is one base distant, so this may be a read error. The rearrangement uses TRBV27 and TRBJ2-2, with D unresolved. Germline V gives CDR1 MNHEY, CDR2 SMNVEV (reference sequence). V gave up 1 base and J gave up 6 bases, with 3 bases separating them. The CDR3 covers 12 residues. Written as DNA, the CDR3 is TGTGCCAGCAGTTTATGGGCCGGGGAGCTGTTTTTT. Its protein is CASSLWAGELFF.

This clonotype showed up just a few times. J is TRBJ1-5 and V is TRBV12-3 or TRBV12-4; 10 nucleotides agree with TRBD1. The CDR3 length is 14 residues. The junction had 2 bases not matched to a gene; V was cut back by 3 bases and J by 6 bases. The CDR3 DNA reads TGTGCCAGCAGTTTCCGACAGGGGGCTCAGCCCCAGCATTTT. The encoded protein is CASSFRQGAQPQHF.

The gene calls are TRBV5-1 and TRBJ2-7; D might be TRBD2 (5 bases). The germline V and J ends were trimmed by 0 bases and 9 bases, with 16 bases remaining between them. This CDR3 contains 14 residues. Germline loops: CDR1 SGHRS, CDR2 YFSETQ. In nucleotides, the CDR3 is TGCGCCAGCAGCTTGGAAGGAGGTCCTCCGAGGCAGTACTTC. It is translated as CASSLEGGPPRQYF.

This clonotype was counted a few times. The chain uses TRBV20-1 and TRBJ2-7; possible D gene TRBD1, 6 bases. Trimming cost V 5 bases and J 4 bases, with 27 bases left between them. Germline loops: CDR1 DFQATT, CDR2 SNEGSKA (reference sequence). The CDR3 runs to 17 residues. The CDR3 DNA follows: TGCAGTGCTGAAGATGACGAGGACAGCTTAGGCCTATACGAGCAGTACTTC. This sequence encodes CSAEDDEDSLGLYEQYF.

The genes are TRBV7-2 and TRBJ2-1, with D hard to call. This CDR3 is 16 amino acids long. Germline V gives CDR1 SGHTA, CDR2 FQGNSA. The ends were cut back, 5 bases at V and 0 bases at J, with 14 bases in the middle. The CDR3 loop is CASSDLRRSSYNEQFF. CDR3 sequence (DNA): TGTGCCAGCAGCGATCTTCGCAGGAGCTCCTACAATGAGCAGTTCTTC.

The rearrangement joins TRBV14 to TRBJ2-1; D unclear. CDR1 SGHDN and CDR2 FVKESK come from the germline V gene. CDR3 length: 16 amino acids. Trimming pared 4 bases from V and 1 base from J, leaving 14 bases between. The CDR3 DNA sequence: TGTGCCAGCAGCCGAAACGTGGGCACATCCTACAATGAGCAGTTCTTC. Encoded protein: CASSRNVGTSYNEQFF. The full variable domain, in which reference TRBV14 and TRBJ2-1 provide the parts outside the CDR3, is EAGVTQFPSHSVIEKGQTVTLRCDPISGHDNLYWYRRVMGKEIKFLLHFVKESKQDESGMPNNRFLAERTGGTYSTLKVQPAELEDSGVYFCASSRNVGTSYNEQFFGPGTRLTVL.

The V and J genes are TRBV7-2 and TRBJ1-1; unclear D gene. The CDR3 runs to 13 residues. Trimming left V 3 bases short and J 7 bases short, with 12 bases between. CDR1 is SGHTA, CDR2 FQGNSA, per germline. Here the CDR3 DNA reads TGTGCCAGCAGCTTTTATAGGGATAGTGAAGCTTTCTTT. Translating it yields CASSFYRDSEAFF.

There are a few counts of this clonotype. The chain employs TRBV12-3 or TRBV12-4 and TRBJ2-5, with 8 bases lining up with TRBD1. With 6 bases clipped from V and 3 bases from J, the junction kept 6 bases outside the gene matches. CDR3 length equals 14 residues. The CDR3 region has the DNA TGTGCCAGCAGCCTACAGGGGGTGAAAGAGACCCAGTACTTC. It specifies CASSLQGVKETQYF.

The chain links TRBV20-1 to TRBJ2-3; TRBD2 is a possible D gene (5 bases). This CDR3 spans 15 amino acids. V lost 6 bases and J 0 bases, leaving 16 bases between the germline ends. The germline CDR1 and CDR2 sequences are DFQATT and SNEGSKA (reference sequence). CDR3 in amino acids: CSASSAARSTDTQYF. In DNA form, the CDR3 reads TGCAGTGCCTCTTCAGCGGCGCGTAGCACAGATACGCAGTATTTT.

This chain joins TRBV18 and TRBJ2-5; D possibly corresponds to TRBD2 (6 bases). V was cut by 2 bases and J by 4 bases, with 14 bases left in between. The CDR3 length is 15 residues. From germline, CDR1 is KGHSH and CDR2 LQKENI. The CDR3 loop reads CASSPTLPGGETQYF. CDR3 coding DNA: TGTGCCAGCTCACCAACACTACCCGGGGGAGAGACCCAGTACTTC. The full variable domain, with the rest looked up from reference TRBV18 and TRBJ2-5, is NAGVMQNPRHLVRRRGQEARLRCSPMKGHSHVYWYRQLPEEGLKFMVYLQKENIIDESGMPKERFSAEFPKEGPSILRIQQVVRGDSAAYFCASSPTLPGGETQYFGPGTRLLVL.

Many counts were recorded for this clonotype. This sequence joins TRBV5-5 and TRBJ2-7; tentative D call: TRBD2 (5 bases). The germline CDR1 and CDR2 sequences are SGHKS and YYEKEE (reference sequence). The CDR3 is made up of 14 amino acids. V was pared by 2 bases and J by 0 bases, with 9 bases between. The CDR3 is CASSFRAGSYEQYF. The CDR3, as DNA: TGTGCCAGCAGCTTCCGCGCGGGCTCCTACGAGCAGTACTTC.

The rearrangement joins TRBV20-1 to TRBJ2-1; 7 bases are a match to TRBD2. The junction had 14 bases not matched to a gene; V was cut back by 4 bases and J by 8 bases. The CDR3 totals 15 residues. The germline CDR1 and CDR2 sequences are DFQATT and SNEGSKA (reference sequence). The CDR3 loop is CSAKPVAGGLDEQFF. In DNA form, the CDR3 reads TGCAGTGCTAAACCCGTAGCGGGCGGTCTCGATGAGCAGTTCTTC.

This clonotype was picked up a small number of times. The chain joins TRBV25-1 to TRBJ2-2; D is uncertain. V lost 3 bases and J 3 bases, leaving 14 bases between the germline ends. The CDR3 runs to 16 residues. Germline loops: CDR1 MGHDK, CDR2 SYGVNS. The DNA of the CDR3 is TGTGCCAGCAGTGACCCCGGGCCGACACACACCGGGGAGCTGTTTTTT. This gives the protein CASSDPGPTHTGELFF.

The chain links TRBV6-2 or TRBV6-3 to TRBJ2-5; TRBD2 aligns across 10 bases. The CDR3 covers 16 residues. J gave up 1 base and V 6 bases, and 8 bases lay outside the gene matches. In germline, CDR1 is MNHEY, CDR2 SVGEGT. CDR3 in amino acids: CASRRQLAGGQETQYF. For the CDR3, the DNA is TGTGCCAGCAGACGACAGTTAGCGGGAGGCCAAGAGACCCAGTACTTC.

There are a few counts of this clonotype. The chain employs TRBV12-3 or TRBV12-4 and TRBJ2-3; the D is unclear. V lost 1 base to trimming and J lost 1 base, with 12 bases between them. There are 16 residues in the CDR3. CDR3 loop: CASSLDGYRGTDTQYF. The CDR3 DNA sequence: TGTGCCAGCAGTTTAGACGGGTATAGAGGCACAGATACGCAGTATTTT.

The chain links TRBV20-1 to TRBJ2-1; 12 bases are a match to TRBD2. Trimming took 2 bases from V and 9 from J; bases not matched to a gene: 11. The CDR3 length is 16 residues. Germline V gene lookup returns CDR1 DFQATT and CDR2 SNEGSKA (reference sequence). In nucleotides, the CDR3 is TGCAGTGCTAGACAACTAGCGGGAGGCCCAAAGAGTGAGCAGTTCTTC. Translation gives CSARQLAGGPKSEQFF.

As DNA, the CDR3 is TGTGCCACCAGCAGAGGGGACAGGGGACGCTACACCTTC. Amino acids: CATSRGDRGRYTF. V gene TRBV15 combines with J gene TRBJ1-2; 10 bases line up with TRBD1. The ends lost 1 base at V and 9 bases at J; junction bases unmatched: 2. The CDR3 length is 13 residues. Germline CDR1 and CDR2: LNHNV and YYDKDF (reference sequence).

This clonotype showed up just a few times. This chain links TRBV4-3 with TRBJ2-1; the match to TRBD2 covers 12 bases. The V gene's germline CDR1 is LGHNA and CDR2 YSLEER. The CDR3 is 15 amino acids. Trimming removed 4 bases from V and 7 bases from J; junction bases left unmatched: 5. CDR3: CASSRGLAGLNEQFF. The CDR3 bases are TGCGCCAGCAGCCGGGGACTAGCGGGCCTTAATGAGCAGTTCTTC.

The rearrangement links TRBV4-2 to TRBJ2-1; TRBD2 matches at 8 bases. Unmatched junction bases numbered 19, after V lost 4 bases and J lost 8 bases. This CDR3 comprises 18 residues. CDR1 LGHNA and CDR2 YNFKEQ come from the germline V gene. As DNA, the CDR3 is TGTGCCAGCAGCCCCGGAGTGGTAGCGGGAAGGAGTAGCTATGAGCAGTTCTTC. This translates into CASSPGVVAGRSSYEQFF.

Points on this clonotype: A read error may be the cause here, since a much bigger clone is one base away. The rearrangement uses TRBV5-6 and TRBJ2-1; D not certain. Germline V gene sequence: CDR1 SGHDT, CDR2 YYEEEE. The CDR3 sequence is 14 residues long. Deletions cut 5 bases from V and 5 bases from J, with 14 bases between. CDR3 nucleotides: TGTGCCAGCAGGGGGTTGTCCCGACACAATGAGCAGTTCTTC. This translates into CASRGLSRHNEQFF. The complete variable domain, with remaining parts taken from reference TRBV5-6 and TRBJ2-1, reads DAGVTQSPTHLIKTRGQQVTLRCSPKSGHDTVSWYQQALGQGPQFIFQYYEEEERQRGNFPDRFSGHQFPNYSSELNVNALLLGDSALYLCASRGLSRHNEQFFGPGTRLTVL.

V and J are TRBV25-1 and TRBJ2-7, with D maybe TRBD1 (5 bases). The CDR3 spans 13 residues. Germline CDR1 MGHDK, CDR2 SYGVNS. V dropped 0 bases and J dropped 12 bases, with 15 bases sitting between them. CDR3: CASSEYGASILYF. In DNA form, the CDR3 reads TGTGCCAGCAGTGAATATGGGGCTAGTATCTTGTACTTC.